This is a list of T cell receptor beta chains from one sample in a study of blood T cells in healthy people across ages. TCRdb reprocessed the 5' RACE reads via MiXCR and lists one record per CDR3 protein. The profile shows more than 1,400,000 distinct CDR3 sequences, 42% of them singletons. Sequenced: blood. These receptors were obtained from a woman aged 18-30 years in good health. Both conserved end residues are part of each CDR3. Each record gives: CDR3 DNA, CDR3 protein, J gene, clone size, D gene, V gene. The D gene is left open where the match is weak. Clone size is not always given. Where it is, it says once, few, many or a class for expanded clones.

cdr3_nt: TGCGCCAGCAGCCAAACGGGACTAGCGGTGATCACTAGCACAGATACGCAGTATTTT
cdr3_aa: CASSQTGLAVITSTDTQYF
j_call: TRBJ2-3
clone_size: few
d_call: TRBD2
v_call: TRBV4-1

cdr3_nt: TGTGCCAGCAGAGAAATAGCGGGAGCCACGGGGTCCCAGTACTTC
cdr3_aa: CASREIAGATGSQYF
j_call: TRBJ2-7
clone_size: few
d_call: TRBD2
v_call: TRBV6-1

cdr3_nt: TGTGCCAGCAGCTTAGCGGGACTAGCGAACGAGCAGTACTTC
cdr3_aa: CASSLAGLANEQYF
j_call: TRBJ2-7
clone_size: -
d_call: TRBD2
v_call: TRBV7-9

cdr3_nt: TGTGCCAGCTACCTAACAGGGAACCTGACTTACGAGCAGTACTTC
cdr3_aa: CASYLTGNLTYEQYF
j_call: TRBJ2-7
clone_size: few
d_call: -
v_call: TRBV2

cdr3_nt: TGTGCCATCAGCCTGGGACTAGTCTACAATGAGCAGTTCTTC
cdr3_aa: CAISLGLVYNEQFF
j_call: TRBJ2-1
clone_size: few
d_call: TRBD2
v_call: TRBV10-3

cdr3_nt: TGTGCCACCGGGCCGGTGGGGGATAGCACAGATACGCAGTATTTT
cdr3_aa: CATGPVGDSTDTQYF
j_call: TRBJ2-3
clone_size: few
d_call: -
v_call: TRBV15

cdr3_nt: TGTGCCAGCAAGAACAGAGCAGCTTTCTTT
cdr3_aa: CASKNRAAFF
j_call: TRBJ1-1
clone_size: -
d_call: -
v_call: TRBV21-1

cdr3_nt: TGTGCCAGCAGCCAATTTAGGTTGGCAGAGACCCAGTACTTC
cdr3_aa: CASSQFRLAETQYF
j_call: TRBJ2-5
clone_size: few
d_call: -
v_call: TRBV7-6

cdr3_nt: TGTGCCAGCTGCGATCTAGCGGGGTCTCATGACAATGAGCAGTTCTTC
cdr3_aa: CASCDLAGSHDNEQFF
j_call: TRBJ2-1
clone_size: -
d_call: TRBD2
v_call: TRBV4-2

cdr3_nt: TGTGCCAGCAGTGAAGCAGGGTCAACCCCCGCCGGCTACACCTTC
cdr3_aa: CASSEAGSTPAGYTF
j_call: TRBJ1-2
clone_size: -
d_call: -
v_call: TRBV6-1

cdr3_nt: TGTGCCAGCAGTGAAGCGGGTTATCTAAGACAGGGCCGAGAGGCCCAGTACTTC
cdr3_aa: CASSEAGYLRQGREAQYF
j_call: TRBJ2-5
clone_size: -
d_call: TRBD1
v_call: TRBV2

cdr3_nt: TGTGCCAGCAGTTTCGGGACATACTCCTACGAGCAGTACTTC
cdr3_aa: CASSFGTYSYEQYF
j_call: TRBJ2-7
clone_size: -
d_call: -
v_call: TRBV12-3/TRBV12-4

cdr3_nt: TGCAGTGCTAGAGATCGGAGCGGGGGGGCTAATGAGCAGTTCTTC
cdr3_aa: CSARDRSGGANEQFF
j_call: TRBJ2-1
clone_size: -
d_call: TRBD2
v_call: TRBV20-1